This T cell receptor beta chain was documented in a study of blood T cell repertoires in COVID-19. The overall study: Acute and convalescent COVID-19 specimens originated in the United States, Italy and Spain. T cells, B-cell-depleted T cells, or PBMCs supplied cDNA or gDNA.

Trimming left V 0 bases short and J 0 bases short, with 8 bases between. This CDR3 comprises 15 residues. CDR1 SGDLS and CDR2 YYNGEE come from the germline V gene. Original processing methods: For nucleated cells, counts were estimated from reference gene primer amplification. Method: immunoSEQ multiplex PCR; TCRdb's copy keeps in-frame clones and lacks some. That table gives V, J and clone size, and the DNA gave D and trimming. This sample yields 200,000 to 300,000 clones, of which 84% are seen a single time; around 9.2% belongs to the top ten. This clone was counted once. The receptor's source is a human donor in a cohort sampled during active COVID-19. The sequenced sample consisted of peripheral blood. This chain connects TRBV9 to TRBJ2-3; D perhaps matches TRBD1 (5 bases). The CDR3 DNA follows: TGTGCCAGCAGCGTAGACAAGGGGAGCACAGATACGCAGTATTTT. Encoded protein: CASSVDKGSTDTQYF.